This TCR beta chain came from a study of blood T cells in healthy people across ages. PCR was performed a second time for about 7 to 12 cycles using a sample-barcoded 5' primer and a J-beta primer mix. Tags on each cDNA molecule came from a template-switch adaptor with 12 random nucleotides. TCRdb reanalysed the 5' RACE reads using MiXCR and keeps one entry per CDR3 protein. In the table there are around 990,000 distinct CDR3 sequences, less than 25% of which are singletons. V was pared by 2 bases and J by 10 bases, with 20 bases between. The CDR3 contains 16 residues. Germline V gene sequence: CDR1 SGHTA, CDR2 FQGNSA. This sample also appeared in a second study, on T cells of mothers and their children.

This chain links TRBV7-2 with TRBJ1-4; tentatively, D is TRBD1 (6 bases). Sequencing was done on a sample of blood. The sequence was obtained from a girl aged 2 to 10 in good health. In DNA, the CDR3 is TGTGCCAGCAGCTTACAGCCCCCGGGGGGCGGGGGAAAACTGTTTTTT. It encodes CASSLQPPGGGGKLFF.